The 18 T cell receptor beta chains given below trace back to one sample, sequenced in a study of cytomegalovirus exposure and HLA in healthy donors. This PCR relied on a set of 60 Vbeta primers and 13 Jbeta primers. The assay was immunoSEQ multiplex PCR, and TCRdb's table has in-frame clones only and misses some. The table records 150,000 to 200,000 clones, around 86% of them present only once. What was sequenced was PBMCs. These receptors were obtained from a woman aged 18-29 years in good health and CMV-seronegative.

This chain links TRBV6-5 with TRBJ2-7, with D perhaps matching TRBD2 (7 bases). The CDR3 loop spans 14 amino acids. CDR1 MNHEY and CDR2 SVGAGI come from the germline V gene. Trimming pared 6 bases from V and 1 base from J, leaving 13 bases between. The CDR3 region has the DNA TGTGCCAGCAGGAGGGGGGAGGGATCCTACGAGCAGTACTTC. Translated, it gives CASRRGEGSYEQYF.

There are a few counts of this clone. The chain is built from TRBV19 and TRBJ1-1, with D perhaps matching TRBD1 (6 bases). This CDR3 comprises 15 residues. The V and J ends lost 6 bases and 3 bases respectively, with 17 bases between them. Per germline, CDR1 LNHDA and CDR2 SQIVND (reference sequence). The CDR3 is CASRTTTGPDTEAFF. Written as DNA, the CDR3 is TGTGCCAGTAGAACCACTACAGGGCCGGACACTGAAGCTTTCTTT.

A remark on this clone: The same CDR3 is also encoded by other DNA sequences in this sample. The rearrangement joins TRBV11-2 to TRBJ2-7; D gene uncertain. Germline CDR1 and CDR2: SGHAT and FQNNGV. This CDR3 has 11 amino acids. Trimming stripped 5 bases from V and 1 base from J, with 3 bases between. Written as DNA, the CDR3 is TGTGCCAGCAGCCCTTCCTACGAGCAGTACTTC. As protein: CASSPSYEQYF.

The CDR3 spells CASSQDVQGRTEAFF. As DNA, the CDR3 is TGCGCCAGCAGCCAAGATGTACAGGGTAGGACTGAAGCTTTCTTT. V and J are TRBV4-1 and TRBJ1-1; tentative D call: TRBD1 (6 bases). Germline V CDR1 and CDR2: MGHRA, YSYEKL. With 0 bases removed from V and 5 bases from J, the gap between germline ends came to 13 bases. The CDR3 is 15 residues long.

This rearrangement joins TRBV12-5 to TRBJ1-2, with TRBD1 as a possible D gene (5 bases). Deletions cut 1 base from V and 8 bases from J, with 17 bases between. The CDR3 has 15 amino acids. Germline CDR1 reads LGHNT; CDR2 reads FRNRAP. The CDR3 nucleotides read TGTGCTAGTGGTTTGGATTTAATAGGGGCAACCGGCTACACCTTC. It codes for CASGLDLIGATGYTF.

This chain uses TRBV7-6 with TRBJ2-2; 10 bases are a match to TRBD1. The CDR3 totals 16 residues. J was trimmed by 4 bases and V by 4 bases; bases with no gene match: 6. Germline V lookup: CDR1 SGHVS, CDR2 FNYEAQ. The CDR3 sequence: CASSSRQGAGTGELFF. The CDR3, as DNA: TGTGCCAGCAGCTCCAGACAGGGGGCAGGCACCGGGGAGCTGTTTTTT. The full variable domain, rest sourced from reference TRBV7-6 and TRBJ2-2, is GAGVSQSPRYKVTKRGQDVALRCDPISGHVSLYWYRQALGQGPEFLTYFNYEAQQDKSGLPNDRFSAERPEGSISTLTIQRTEQRDSAMYRCASSSRQGAGTGELFFGEGSRLTVL.

The chain has TRBV27 and TRBJ2-7; possibly TRBD1 for D (5 bases). Germline V gene data show CDR1 as MNHEY and CDR2 as SMNVEV (reference sequence). The CDR3 length is 12 residues. Trimming cost V 8 bases and J 6 bases, with 14 bases left between them. The CDR3 spells CASPTASREQYF. In DNA, the CDR3 is TGTGCCAGCCCGACAGCTTCACGCGAGCAGTACTTC.

The J gene is TRBJ2-1, the V gene TRBV9; TRBD2 is a possible D gene (5 bases). CDR1 is SGDLS and CDR2 is YYNGEE in the germline V gene. V gave up 1 base and J gave up 15 bases, with 20 bases separating them. The CDR3 spans 14 residues. CDR3 coding DNA: TGTGCCAGCAGCGTAACCCCCGAACCTAGCAGTTCGTTCTTC. The encoded protein is CASSVTPEPSSSFF.

The rearrangement uses TRBV7-9 and TRBJ1-1; D uncertain. This CDR3 contains 11 residues. From germline, CDR1 is SEHNR and CDR2 FQNEAQ (reference sequence). The V and J ends lost 5 bases and 5 bases respectively, with 6 bases between them. CDR3 DNA: TGTGCCAGCAGCCCCCAGACTGAAGCTTTCTTT. It yields the protein CASSPQTEAFF.

The genes are TRBV30 and TRBJ2-7; TRBD2 is a possible D gene (5 bases). The CDR3 has 13 amino acids. V was shortened by 0 bases and J by 5 bases, with 11 bases between the two germline ends. The germline gives CDR1 GTSNPN, CDR2 SVGIG (reference sequence). The CDR3 spells CAWSVRAGHEQYF. In DNA form, the CDR3 reads TGTGCCTGGAGTGTGAGGGCGGGCCACGAGCAGTACTTC. The variable domain in full, with the rest retrieved from reference TRBV30 and TRBJ2-7, is SQTIHQWPATLVQPVGSPLSLECTVEGTSNPNLYWYRQAAGRGLQLLFYSVGIGQISSEVPQNLSASRPQDRQFILSSKKLLLSDSGFYLCAWSVRAGHEQYFGPGTRLTVT.

The chain has TRBV29-1 and TRBJ1-1; maybe TRBD1 (5 bases). The V end lost 4 bases, the J end lost 7 bases, and 13 bases lay between the germline ends. Germline loops: CDR1 SQVTM, CDR2 ANQGSEA. The CDR3 runs to 12 residues. The CDR3 DNA sequence: TGCAGCGTTGGGGGGGGGTGGGGTGAAGCTTTCTTT. As protein: CSVGGGWGEAFF.

J is TRBJ2-3 and V is TRBV9; 10 bases line up with TRBD2. The germline V gene encodes CDR1 SGDLS and CDR2 YYNGEE. With 0 bases clipped from V and 5 bases from J, the junction kept 9 bases outside the gene matches. This CDR3 has 17 amino acids. DNA of the CDR3: TGTGCCAGCAGCGTAGCGACCTTAGCGGGAGGAGGAGATACGCAGTATTTT. Its translation is CASSVATLAGGGDTQYF.

J is TRBJ2-3 and V is TRBV6-1; 10 bases agree with TRBD2. This CDR3 has 15 residues. The germline V gene has CDR1 MNHNS and CDR2 SASEGT. Unmatched junction bases numbered 7, after V lost 7 bases and J lost 3 bases. CDR3 in DNA: TGTGCCAGCACCGAAGCGGGGGGGCCGACAGATACGCAGTATTTT. It specifies CASTEAGGPTDTQYF.

The chain combines TRBV6-4 with TRBJ2-3; TRBD2 might be the D (6 bases). The CDR3 length is 15 residues. V lost 0 bases and J lost 6, with 13 bases in between. The germline V gene encodes CDR1 MRHNA and CDR2 SNTAGT. The CDR3 spells CASSDSPSSEDTQYF. The CDR3 region has the DNA TGTGCCAGCAGTGACTCCCCCTCTAGCGAGGATACGCAGTATTTT.

This chain connects TRBV4-1 to TRBJ2-1; the match to TRBD2 covers 8 bases. The V segment lost 4 bases and the J segment 10 bases; nucleotides outside the gene matches: 18. The germline V gene encodes CDR1 MGHRA and CDR2 YSYEKL. The CDR3 sequence is 17 residues long. The CDR3 coding sequence is TGCGCCAGCAGCCGCGGGGCCCGCCTAGCGGGCCGGGAGGAGCAGTTCTTC. It codes for CASSRGARLAGREEQFF.

The gene calls are TRBV14 and TRBJ2-5; tentatively, D is TRBD1 (5 bases). The germline CDR1 and CDR2 sequences are SGHDN and FVKESK. The CDR3 runs 16 residues. Trimming shortened V by 1 base and J by 9 bases, and 21 bases separated the two germline ends. CDR3 in DNA: TGTGCCAGCAGCCAAGCCAAGACAGTCTTGGTTGGTGCCCAGTACTTC. Its protein product is CASSQAKTVLVGAQYF.

The genes are TRBV4-1 and TRBJ2-3; D is possibly TRBD1 (5 bases). The V end lost 3 bases, the J end lost 5 bases, and 9 bases lay between the germline ends. Germline CDR1 is MGHRA and CDR2 is YSYEKL. The CDR3 spans 13 residues. In DNA, the CDR3 is TGCGCCAGCAGCCAGCAAGGGGTAGATACGCAGTATTTT. It yields the protein CASSQQGVDTQYF.

The V and J genes are TRBV5-1 and TRBJ2-5, with D possibly matching TRBD1 (6 bases). The end of the DNA fits TRBJ2-7 better, so the J call may be wrong. Looked up from germline, CDR1 is SGHRS and CDR2 is YFSETQ. The CDR3 is 15 residues long. DNA of the CDR3: TGCGCCAGCAGCTTGGCCGAACAGGGACCCTACGAGCAGTACTTC. Its protein product is CASSLAEQGPYEQYF.